The TCR beta chain described here comes from a study of blood T cell repertoires in COVID-19. Study summary: Samples came from the United States, Italy and Spain, spanning acute and convalescent COVID-19.

Participants were aged about 18 to 100 years from 24 US areas. Each participant's cohort was designated according to participant-reported clinical history. Germline lookup yields CDR1 LGHNA and CDR2 YSLEER. This CDR3 has 18 residues. V was cut by 3 bases and J by 0 bases, with 15 bases left in between. Per the original methods: Quantification of nucleated cells was approximated via reference gene primer amplification. Sequenced by immunoSEQ multiplex PCR; TCRdb stores in-frame clones only, minus some. V and J calls and clone size come straight from that table; D and trimming were deduced from the DNA. The data show 150,000 to 200,000 clones, roughly 82% seen once.

The specimen was PBMCs or T cells enriched from blood (not recorded which). The gene calls are TRBV4-3 and TRBJ1-6; unclear D gene. The clonotype comes from a woman aged 55-70 years with acute COVID-19. The CDR3 is CASSHSRQGSSYNSPLHF. In DNA, the CDR3 is TGCGCCAGCAGCCATTCCCGGCAAGGGAGCTCCTATAATTCACCCCTCCACTTT.